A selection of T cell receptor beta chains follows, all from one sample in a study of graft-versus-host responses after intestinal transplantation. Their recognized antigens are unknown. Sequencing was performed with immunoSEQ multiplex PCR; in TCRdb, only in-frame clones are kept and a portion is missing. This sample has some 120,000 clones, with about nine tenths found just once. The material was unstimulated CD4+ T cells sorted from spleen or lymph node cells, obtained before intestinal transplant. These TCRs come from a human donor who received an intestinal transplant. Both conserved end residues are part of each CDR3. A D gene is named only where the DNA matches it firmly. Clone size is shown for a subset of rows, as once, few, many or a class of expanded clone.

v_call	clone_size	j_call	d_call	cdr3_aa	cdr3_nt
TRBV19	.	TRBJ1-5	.	CASSIALDQPQHF	TGTGCCAGTAGTATAGCCTTAGATCAGCCCCAGCATTTT
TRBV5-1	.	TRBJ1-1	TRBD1	CASSLTPVQGGTEAFF	TGCGCCAGCAGCTTGACCCCAGTACAGGGGGGCACTGAAGCTTTCTTT
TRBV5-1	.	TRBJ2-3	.	CASSLRTGVGTDTQYF	TGCGCCAGCAGCTTGAGAACGGGAGTCGGCACAGATACGCAGTATTTT
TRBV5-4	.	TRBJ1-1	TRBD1	CASSRQGANTEAFF	TGTGCCAGCAGTCGACAGGGGGCGAACACTGAAGCTTTCTTT
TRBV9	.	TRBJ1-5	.	CASSVVPGQPQHF	TGTGCCAGCAGCGTAGTCCCAGGTCAGCCCCAGCATTTT
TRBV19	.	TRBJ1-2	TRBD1	CASSPLLRDRGRGYTF	TGTGCCAGTAGTCCCCTCCTCCGGGACAGGGGACGCGGCTACACCTTC
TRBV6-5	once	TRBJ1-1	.	CASSYSISRFTTEAFF	TGTGCCAGCAGTTACTCGATTTCGAGGTTTACCACTGAAGCTTTCTTT
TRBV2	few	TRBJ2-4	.	CASSESHPGRGYRLAKNIQYF	TGTGCCAGCAGTGAAAGTCATCCGGGCAGGGGCTACCGGTTAGCCAAAAACATTCAGTACTTC
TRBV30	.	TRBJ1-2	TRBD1	CAWSPTGGPLGYTF	TGTGCCTGGAGCCCTACAGGGGGCCCTCTTGGCTACACCTTC
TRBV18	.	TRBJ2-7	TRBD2	CASSRGTSGGNEQYF	TGTGCCAGCTCACGAGGAACTAGCGGGGGTAACGAGCAGTACTTC
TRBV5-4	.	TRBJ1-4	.	CASSQGRSEKLFF	TGTGCCAGCAGCCAAGGGAGGAGTGAAAAACTGTTTTTT
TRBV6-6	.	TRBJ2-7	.	CAARDFLYEQYF	TGTGCCGCCCGGGATTTCCTCTACGAGCAGTACTTC
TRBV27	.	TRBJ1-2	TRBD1	CASSSLGQLPYGYTF	TGTGCCAGCAGTTCCCTGGGACAGCTTCCCTATGGCTACACCTTC
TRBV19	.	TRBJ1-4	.	CASSRLEGFAGEKLFF	TGTGCCAGTAGTCGCCTAGAAGGGTTCGCGGGAGAAAAACTGTTTTTT
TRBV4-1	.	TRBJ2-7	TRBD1	CASSQAGTGSGEQYF	TGCGCCAGCAGCCAGGCCGGGACAGGGAGTGGGGAGCAGTACTTC
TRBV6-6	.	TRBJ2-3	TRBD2	CASSYKEAGGVDTQYF	TGTGCCAGCAGTTACAAAGAAGCGGGAGGTGTCGATACGCAGTATTTT
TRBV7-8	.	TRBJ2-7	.	CASSLDQGLYEQYF	TGTGCCAGCAGCTTAGATCAGGGGTTATACGAGCAGTACTTC
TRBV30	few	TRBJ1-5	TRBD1	CAWSEGQGIQPQHF	TGTGCCTGGAGTGAAGGACAGGGTATTCAGCCCCAGCATTTT
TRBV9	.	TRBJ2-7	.	CASSPTTGGTGWVTEQYF	TGTGCCAGCAGCCCAACAACGGGGGGGACAGGGTGGGTTACGGAGCAGTACTTC
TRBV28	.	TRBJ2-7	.	CASSLPGTYEQYF	TGTGCCAGCAGTTTACCGGGAACCTACGAGCAGTACTTC
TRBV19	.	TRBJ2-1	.	CASSARQPLSYNEQFF	TGTGCCAGTAGTGCCCGACAGCCCCTTTCCTACAATGAGCAGTTCTTC
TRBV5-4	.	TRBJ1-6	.	CASSLTRDNSPLHF	TGTGCCAGCAGCTTAACCAGGGATAATTCACCCCTCCACTTT
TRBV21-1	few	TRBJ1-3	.	CASSKGQGAGNTIYF	TGTGCCAGCAGCAAAGGACAGGGGGCTGGAAACACCATATATTTT
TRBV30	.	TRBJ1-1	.	CAWNLVNTEAFF	TGTGCCTGGAATCTTGTGAACACTGAAGCTTTCTTT
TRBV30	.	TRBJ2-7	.	CAWSVMDRSLEQYF	TGTGCCTGGAGTGTCATGGACAGATCCCTGGAGCAGTACTTC
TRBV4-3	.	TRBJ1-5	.	CASSQDGLNQPQHF	TGCGCCAGCAGCCAAGATGGCCTTAATCAGCCCCAGCATTTT
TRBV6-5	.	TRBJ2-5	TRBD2	CATSRGRPQETQYF	TGTGCCACCTCCCGCGGGAGGCCCCAAGAGACCCAGTACTTC
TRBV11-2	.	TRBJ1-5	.	CASSLASGGGSNQPQHF	TGTGCCAGCAGTTTAGCCTCCGGGGGGGGTAGCAATCAGCCCCAGCATTTT
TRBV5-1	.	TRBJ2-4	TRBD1	CASSFSGQGNIQYF	TGCGCCAGCAGCTTTTCGGGACAGGGGAACATTCAGTACTTC
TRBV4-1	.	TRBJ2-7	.	CASSQVEGGAYEQYF	TGCGCCAGCAGCCAAGTAGAGGGGGGGGCCTACGAGCAGTACTTC
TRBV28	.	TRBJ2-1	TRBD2	CASSPSGTSGRNEQFF	TGTGCCAGCAGTCCGTCCGGGACTAGCGGGAGAAATGAGCAGTTCTTC
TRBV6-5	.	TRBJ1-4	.	CASSYTLGATNEKLFF	TGTGCCAGCAGTTACACCCTCGGAGCAACTAATGAAAAACTGTTTTTT
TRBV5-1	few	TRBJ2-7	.	CASSNRTASSYEQYF	TGCGCCAGCAGCAACCGGACAGCCTCCTCCTACGAGCAGTACTTC
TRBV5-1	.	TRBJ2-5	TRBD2	CASSTGTKETQYF	TGCGCCAGCAGCACGGGGACTAAAGAGACCCAGTACTTC
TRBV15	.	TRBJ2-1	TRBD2	CATSRGGTRYNEQFF	TGTGCCACCAGCAGAGGAGGGACTAGGTACAATGAGCAGTTCTTC
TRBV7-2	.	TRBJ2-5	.	CASSPDKRTVQETQYF	TGTGCCAGCAGCCCAGACAAGCGGACGGTACAAGAGACCCAGTACTTC
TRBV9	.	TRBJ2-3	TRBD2	CASSVREARDTQYF	TGTGCCAGCAGCGTACGGGAGGCTCGGGATACGCAGTATTTT